These 22 T cell receptor beta chains share one sample of origin, sequenced in a study of CD8 T cells in Susac syndrome. Random hexamers primed reverse transcription of about 0.5 to 1 ug RNA. TCRdb re-derived calls from the immunoSEQ multiplex PCR reads in MiXCR, one entry per CDR3 protein. The sample records 75,000 to 100,000 distinct CDR3 sequences, around 93% being singletons. Specimen: CD8+ T cells from PBMCs. Source of these receptors: a human donor with Susac syndrome.

J is TRBJ2-7 and V is TRBV13; TRBD1 or TRBD2 may be the D gene (6 bases each). In germline, CDR1 is PRHDT, CDR2 FYEKMQ (reference sequence). Trimming pared 3 bases from V and 5 bases from J, leaving 11 bases between. The CDR3 runs 13 residues. Here the CDR3 DNA reads TGTGCCAGCAGCTTCCGGGGGCGGAACGAGCAGTACTTC. Protein product: CASSFRGRNEQYF.

This chain joins TRBV29-1 and TRBJ2-1, with D maybe TRBD2 (5 bases). CDR1 is SQVTM, CDR2 ANQGSEA, per germline. V lost 3 bases and J lost 4, with 16 bases in between. This CDR3 has 15 residues. In nucleotides, the CDR3 is TGCAGCGTTGACAACAGAGAGCGGCCGTACAATGAGCAGTTCTTC. Protein product: CSVDNRERPYNEQFF.

The chain combines TRBV9 with TRBJ1-1; 7 bases match TRBD1. The germline V gene has CDR1 SGDLS and CDR2 YYNGEE. This CDR3 comprises 15 residues. V trimming: 4 bases; J trimming: 5 bases; junction bases outside the gene matches: 11. The CDR3 sequence is CASSSHTGAETEAFF. The DNA for the CDR3 is TGTGCCAGCAGCTCCCACACAGGGGCGGAGACTGAAGCTTTCTTT. The full variable domain, with the rest looked up from reference TRBV9 and TRBJ1-1, is DSGVTQTPKHLITATGQRVTLRCSPRSGDLSVYWYQQSLDQGLQFLIQYYNGEERAKGNILERFSAQQFPDLHSELNLSSLELGDSALYFCASSSHTGAETEAFFGQGTRLTVV.

V and J are TRBV27 and TRBJ2-7, with 10 bases matching TRBD1. V lost 4 bases to trimming and J lost 1 base; unmatched junction nucleotides: 4. There are 15 residues in the CDR3. Germline CDR1 and CDR2: MNHEY and SMNVEV (reference sequence). CDR3 region: CASSSGQGLSYEQYF. In DNA, the CDR3 is TGTGCCAGCAGTTCGGGACAGGGGTTATCCTACGAGCAGTACTTC.

This clonotype was picked up one time. This rearrangement joins TRBV5-6 to TRBJ1-3; D not certain. V dropped 4 bases and J dropped 0 bases, with 14 bases sitting between them. The germline V gene has CDR1 SGHDT and CDR2 YYEEEE. This CDR3 contains 16 residues. The CDR3 loop reads CASSLRTTSSGNTIYF. The CDR3 DNA follows: TGTGCCAGCAGCCTCCGGACCACCAGCTCTGGAAACACCATATATTTT.

The chain uses TRBV7-6 and TRBJ1-1, with D possibly being TRBD1 (6 bases). The CDR3 is 15 residues long. The V end lost 0 bases, the J end lost 4 bases, and 12 bases lay between the germline ends. Germline assignment: CDR1 SGHVS and CDR2 FNYEAQ. DNA for the CDR3: TGTGCCAGCAGCTTAGCGGAGTGGGGGCCCACTGAAGCTTTCTTT. Translated: CASSLAEWGPTEAFF.

This chain links TRBV30 with TRBJ1-1; D remains unclear. Looked up from germline, CDR1 is GTSNPN and CDR2 is SVGIG (reference sequence). The CDR3 is 13 amino acids. Trimming stripped 2 bases from V and 0 bases from J, with 7 bases between. CDR3 residues: CAWSWSMNTEAFF. The CDR3 coding sequence is TGTGCCTGGAGTTGGAGCATGAACACTGAAGCTTTCTTT.

The chain is built from TRBV7-9 and TRBJ2-1, with D possibly called TRBD1 or TRBD2 (6 bases each). CDR3 length: 13 residues. Germline CDR1 and CDR2: SEHNR and FQNEAQ (reference sequence). Trimming removed 6 bases from V and 8 bases from J, with 14 bases in between. CDR3 sequence: CASSYEGGDEQFF. CDR3 nucleotide sequence: TGTGCCAGCAGTTATGAGGGGGGCGATGAGCAGTTCTTC.

The V call is TRBV7-2, the J call TRBJ1-5; no definite D call. Trimming stripped 5 bases from V and 0 bases from J, with 8 bases between. The V gene's germline CDR1 is SGHTA and CDR2 FQGNSA. The CDR3 totals 14 residues. The CDR3 bases are TGTGCCAGCAGCCCGGGTCTTAGCAATCAGCCCCAGCATTTT. This codes for CASSPGLSNQPQHF.

The chain is built from TRBV12-2 and TRBJ2-6; TRBD1 is the table's D call and was not checked against the DNA. TRBV12-2 is tagged as a pseudogene. The CDR3 is 16 amino acids. The CDR3 is CASRLSDKTGFHVLTF. The CDR3 DNA reads as TGTGCAAGTCGCTTATCGGATAAAACAGGGTTCCACGTCCTGACTTTC.

This chain links TRBV12-5 with TRBJ1-1; no reliable D call. V shed 2 bases and J shed 3 bases, with 13 bases lying between them. Germline V gene lookup returns CDR1 LGHNT and CDR2 FRNRAP. The CDR3 totals 15 residues. The CDR3 nucleotides read TGTGCTAGTGGTTTGTCCCAAGGTGGGTACACTGAAGCTTTCTTT. Translation gives CASGLSQGGYTEAFF.

The rearrangement links TRBV20-1 to TRBJ1-4; possible D gene TRBD1, 5 bases. Germline V gene lookup returns CDR1 DFQATT and CDR2 SNEGSKA (reference sequence). This CDR3 is 14 amino acids long. V was cut by 2 bases and J by 4 bases, with 11 bases left in between. CDR3 DNA: TGCAGTGCTAGACGACAGACCGATAATGAAAAACTGTTTTTT. Its protein product is CSARRQTDNEKLFF.

The chain couples TRBV19 to TRBJ2-7; D unresolved. Trimming shortened V by 5 bases and J by 1 base, and 3 bases separated the two germline ends. The CDR3 loop spans 11 amino acids. Germline lookup yields CDR1 LNHDA and CDR2 SQIVND (reference sequence). This CDR3 is CASSASYEQYF. The CDR3 DNA reads TGTGCCAGTAGTGCTTCCTACGAGCAGTACTTC.

The rearrangement links TRBV30 to TRBJ2-7; tentatively, D is TRBD2 (6 bases). The germline V and J ends were trimmed by 0 bases and 4 bases, with 13 bases remaining between them. The germline V gene has CDR1 GTSNPN and CDR2 SVGIG (reference sequence). The CDR3 totals 14 residues. The CDR3 spells CAWSVVAGPYEQYF. The CDR3 coding sequence is TGTGCCTGGAGTGTAGTGGCGGGACCTTACGAGCAGTACTTC.

Only a few counts were recorded for this clonotype. The chain is built from TRBV5-5 and TRBJ2-1; perhaps TRBD1 as D (6 bases). Germline V gene lookup returns CDR1 SGHKS and CDR2 YYEKEE (reference sequence). The CDR3 covers 17 residues. V shed 3 bases and J shed 4 bases, with 20 bases lying between them. The DNA for the CDR3 is TGTGCCAGCAGCTCTAACCAACCGCAACAGGGTTACAATGAGCAGTTCTTC. Translated: CASSSNQPQQGYNEQFF.

This chain uses TRBV19 with TRBJ1-1, with a tentative D call TRBD1 (6 bases). Germline V gene lookup returns CDR1 LNHDA and CDR2 SQIVND (reference sequence). There are 13 residues in the CDR3. Trimming pared 10 bases from V and 0 bases from J, leaving 12 bases between. The CDR3 protein is CATTQGLNTEAFF. The CDR3 DNA is TGTGCCACTACACAGGGTTTGAACACTGAAGCTTTCTTT.

The chain joins TRBV7-9 to TRBJ2-1; 8 bases align to TRBD2. The trim removed 2 bases at V and 4 bases at J, leaving 4 bases unmatched. The germline V gene encodes CDR1 SEHNR and CDR2 FQNEAQ (reference sequence). CDR3 length: 15 amino acids. CDR3 residues: CASSLLSGRYNEQFF. The DNA for the CDR3 is TGTGCCAGCAGCTTACTCAGCGGGAGATACAATGAGCAGTTCTTC.

The chain links TRBV6-5 to TRBJ1-5; D is undetermined. The CDR3 runs to 17 residues. V was shortened by 0 bases and J by 4 bases, with 16 bases between the two germline ends. Germline assignment: CDR1 MNHEY and CDR2 SVGAGI. CDR3 amino acids: CASSYSETAGLNQPQHF. CDR3 nucleotide sequence: TGTGCCAGCAGTTACTCGGAAACAGCAGGACTTAATCAGCCCCAGCATTTT.

The chain joins TRBV12-3 or TRBV12-4 to TRBJ1-1; TRBD1 aligns across 7 bases. The CDR3 consists of 15 residues. J lost 5 bases, V lost 5 bases, and 11 bases had no gene match. The CDR3 is CASSTEQGWTTEAFF. The CDR3 nucleotides read TGTGCCAGCAGTACTGAACAGGGGTGGACGACTGAAGCTTTCTTT.

The chain combines TRBV9 with TRBJ2-3; 8 bases match TRBD2. The CDR3 runs to 17 residues. V trimming: 1 base; J trimming: 7 bases; junction bases outside the gene matches: 14. Per germline, CDR1 SGDLS and CDR2 YYNGEE. The CDR3 nucleotides are TGTGCCAGCAGCGTAACGGCTCAGACTAGCGATTCATATACGCAGTATTTT. This gives the protein CASSVTAQTSDSYTQYF.

This sequence joins TRBV5-4 and TRBJ2-4; TRBD1 agrees at 10 bases. This CDR3 comprises 14 residues. With 4 bases clipped from V and 7 bases from J, the junction kept 5 bases outside the gene matches. CDR1 is SGHNT and CDR2 is YYREEE in the germline V gene (reference sequence). The CDR3: CASSPWTGGNIQYF. The CDR3 DNA is TGTGCCAGCAGCCCATGGACAGGGGGGAACATTCAGTACTTC.

This clonotype was seen a few times. The V call is TRBV28, the J call TRBJ2-7; 9 nucleotides line up with TRBD1. CDR1 is MDHEN, CDR2 SYDVKM, per germline. This CDR3 comprises 13 residues. The junction had 5 bases not matched to a gene; V was cut back by 5 bases and J by 6 bases. The CDR3 loop reads CASSPGQGGEQYF. The CDR3 DNA reads as TGTGCCAGCAGTCCGGGACAGGGTGGCGAGCAGTACTTC.